This T cell receptor (beta chain) was sequenced for a study of cytomegalovirus exposure and HLA in healthy donors. Primers included in the PCR were 60 Vbeta and 13 Jbeta primers. Sequencing used immunoSEQ multiplex PCR; TCRdb keeps in-frame clones, though not all of them. Of roughly 220,000 clones listed, roughly four fifths were seen once; the top ten hold around 2.7%. Broader study findings: The later analysis indicated that the majority of CMV-associated TCR beta chains appeared HLA-restricted.

CDR1 and CDR2 from the germline V gene are SGHRS and YFSETQ. The germline V and J ends were trimmed by 3 bases and 4 bases, with 13 bases remaining between them. The CDR3 consists of 14 residues. As concerns this clone: Antigen: not known.

The clonotype originates from a woman aged 40 to 50 in good health and CMV-seronegative. The chain links TRBV5-1 to TRBJ1-2; D possibly corresponds to TRBD1 (6 bases). Specimen: PBMCs. DNA for the CDR3: TGCGCCAGCAGCTCGTCCACAGGGAGCTATGGCTACACCTTC. Translation gives CASSSSTGSYGYTF.